This entry is about one T cell receptor (beta chain). Its antigen remains undetermined. Within one base of it there is no much larger clone, and no base qualities were kept. No treatment had been received by any patient before thyroid surgery. Using T-cell receptor beta sequencing, the researchers looked back retrospectively at clinical samples from patients, gathered between about 2012 and 2019. This sample is part of a study of metastatic and nonmetastatic thyroid tumors (dated by TCRdb to 2020 to 2022). About the full investigation: For patients with malignant and with benign thyroid disease, the researchers compared repertoires between peripheral blood samples and tumor or nodule tissue samples. General conclusions and limits of the study: TCR beta diversity was reported as significantly higher in malignant tumors than in benign nodules, in both blood and tumor samples.

Library preparation was by PCR. Sequenced on an Illumina HiSeq 4000. High-throughput sequencing was used to profile the TCR beta-chain CDR3 region of every patient. As for the authors' bioinformatics: Drawing on CDR3 differences between clinicopathological groups, the researchers built a classifier meant to tell apart patients with distant-metastatic papillary thyroid cancer. To measure repertoire diversity the researchers used the Shannon index, while the Morisita-Horn index served to gauge how similar the tumor and blood repertoires were. TCRdb reprocessed the public reads (quality trimming at Q25 with fastp, clone calling with MiXCR) and kept in-frame beta chains. TCRdb's processing, not the study's, gives the V and J calls here. The sample has about 47,000 clones on record, 24% of them singletons. The ten top clones hold about 3.3% of the sample. CDR1 and CDR2, per the germline V gene (reference sequence), are LGHDT and YNNKEL. The CDR3 runs 14 amino acids, cysteine and phenylalanine included. The CDR3 DNA has 42 bases and is translated from base 1. Trimming at the junction amounts to 3 bases on V and 7 bases on J, and the germline ends lie 15 bases apart.

This receptor was identified in a male donor with papillary thyroid cancer or a benign thyroid nodule (not recorded which). Some clones in this sample may be carry-over from other donors' samples. The source material was blood. The V gene is TRBV3-1 and the J gene is TRBJ1-1; the D gene is perhaps TRBD1, from 6 matching bases. The CDR3 reads CASSHDQGKSEAFF. The sequence in DNA is TGTGCCAGCAGCCATGATCAGGGGAAGAGTGAAGCTTTCTTT.